A selection of T cell receptor beta chains follows, all from one sample in a study of blood T cell repertoires in COVID-19. The table came from immunoSEQ multiplex PCR; TCRdb's copy has only in-frame clones and leaves some out. In the table there are some 97,000 clones, around 90% of which are singletons. The source material was peripheral blood. The receptor source for this set is an older woman with acute or convalescent COVID-19. CDR3s include the opening cysteine and the closing phenylalanine or tryptophan. A D gene is named only where the DNA matches it firmly. Where a row states a size, it is once, few, many or the class of an expanded clone; other rows omit it.

d_gene | j_gene | v_gene | abundance | CDR3aa | CDR3nt
NA | TRBJ1-2 | TRBV24-1 | NA | CATSDLTSTDGYTF | TGTGCCACCAGTGATCTGACAAGTACGGATGGCTACACCTTC
NA | TRBJ1-1 | TRBV29-1 | once | CSGQVNTEAFF | TGCAGCGGTCAGGTGAACACTGAAGCTTTCTTT
TRBD1 | TRBJ1-5 | TRBV30 | NA | CAWSGQGGNQPQHF | TGTGCCTGGAGTGGGCAGGGGGGCAATCAGCCCCAGCATTTT
NA | TRBJ1-6 | TRBV5-1 | NA | CASQRGQGNSPLHF | TGCGCCAGTCAACGCGGGCAGGGGAATTCACCCCTCCACTTT
NA | TRBJ2-7 | TRBV5-1 | NA | CASSVDIDEQYF | TGCGCCAGCAGTGTGGACATTGACGAGCAGTACTTC
NA | TRBJ2-5 | TRBV6-2/TRBV6-3 | NA | CASSYGGRGVGETQYF | TGTGCCAGCAGTTACGGTGGTCGCGGGGTCGGAGAGACCCAGTACTTC
NA | TRBJ1-5 | TRBV19 | NA | CASSMRPNRKDNQPQHF | TGTGCCAGTAGTATGCGCCCTAACAGAAAGGACAATCAGCCCCAGCATTTT
NA | TRBJ1-2 | TRBV3-1/TRBV3-2 | NA | CASSQEPGGFIYGYTF | TGTGCCAGCAGCCAAGAGCCCGGAGGGTTTATCTATGGCTACACCTTC
TRBD1 | TRBJ1-6 | TRBV7-9 | NA | CASSLQTGVNSPLHF | TGTGCCAGCAGCTTGCAGACAGGGGTGAATTCACCCCTCCACTTT
TRBD2 | TRBJ2-3 | TRBV19 | NA | CASSDSGRTDTQYF | TGTGCCAGTAGTGATAGCGGGAGGACAGATACGCAGTATTTT
NA | TRBJ1-6 | TRBV6-5 | NA | CASLGASSYNSPLHF | TGTGCCAGCCTAGGTGCAAGCTCCTATAATTCACCCCTCCACTTT
NA | TRBJ1-6 | TRBV9 | NA | CASSVDEGLASPLHF | TGTGCCAGCAGCGTAGATGAGGGCTTGGCTTCACCCCTCCACTTT
TRBD2 | TRBJ2-1 | TRBV19 | NA | CASTHVAGGKSYNEQFF | TGTGCCAGTACCCACGTGGCGGGAGGGAAAAGTTACAATGAGCAGTTCTTC
TRBD1 | TRBJ1-2 | TRBV5-6 | NA | CASSLGDRDYGYTF | TGTGCCAGCAGCTTGGGGGACAGGGACTATGGCTACACCTTC
TRBD1 | TRBJ1-4 | TRBV18 | NA | CASSPGDRANEKLFF | TGTGCCAGCTCACCAGGGGACAGGGCGAATGAAAAACTGTTTTTT
TRBD1 | TRBJ1-1 | TRBV7-2 | NA | CASSLGQMNTEAFF | TGTGCCAGCAGCTTGGGACAGATGAACACTGAAGCTTTCTTT
TRBD1 | TRBJ1-2 | TRBV18 | NA | CASSLGQGRDGYTF | TGTGCCAGCTCACTTGGACAGGGGAGGGATGGCTACACCTTC
NA | TRBJ2-1 | TRBV3-1/TRBV3-2 | NA | CASSPRAGPYNEQFF | TGTGCCAGCAGCCCTAGGGCGGGACCCTACAATGAGCAGTTCTTC
TRBD2 | TRBJ2-5 | TRBV7-2 | NA | CASSFGLAGVETQYF | TGTGCCAGCAGCTTCGGACTAGCGGGAGTTGAGACCCAGTACTTC
NA | TRBJ2-7 | TRBV20-1 | NA | CSASRGVSGIYEQYF | TGCAGTGCTAGTAGGGGGGTGAGCGGGATTTACGAGCAGTACTTC
NA | TRBJ1-5 | TRBV5-1 | NA | CASSPGQSNQPQHF | TGCGCCAGCAGCCCCGGACAGTCCAATCAGCCCCAGCATTTT
NA | TRBJ2-5 | TRBV5-1 | NA | CASSLGGSMETQYF | TGCGCCAGCAGCTTAGGGGGTAGTATGGAGACCCAGTACTTC
NA | TRBJ2-2 | TRBV7-6 | NA | CASRPPGHPNTGELFF | TGTGCCAGCAGGCCCCCGGGACATCCGAACACCGGGGAGCTGTTTTTT
TRBD1 | TRBJ1-1 | TRBV10-3 | NA | CAIRGQLNTEAFF | TGTGCCATCAGGGGACAGCTGAACACTGAAGCTTTCTTT
NA | TRBJ1-3 | TRBV4-1 | NA | CASSLSQGLGGNTIYF | TGCGCCAGCAGCCTCTCACAGGGTCTCGGTGGAAACACCATATATTTT
TRBD1 | TRBJ1-1 | TRBV23-1 | once | CASSRWASGTGGTEAFF | TGCGCCAGCAGCCGGTGGGCTTCCGGGACAGGGGGCACTGAAGCTTTCTTT
TRBD2 | TRBJ2-1 | TRBV6-5 | NA | CASSYSVLAGGEQFF | TGTGCCAGCAGTTACTCAGTTCTAGCGGGAGGGGAGCAGTTCTTC
NA | TRBJ1-1 | TRBV27 | NA | CASSFWADTEAFF | TGTGCCAGCAGTTTTTGGGCAGACACTGAAGCTTTCTTT
TRBD1 | TRBJ1-1 | TRBV28 | NA | CASSSWTGGGVGEAFF | TGTGCCAGCAGTTCATGGACAGGGGGCGGGGTGGGTGAAGCTTTCTTT
NA | TRBJ2-6 | TRBV28 | NA | CASSFRTGANVLTF | TGTGCCAGCAGTTTTAGAACTGGGGCCAACGTCCTGACTTTC
NA | TRBJ1-1 | TRBV19 | NA | CASSIRSSGAVTEAFF | TGTGCCAGTAGTATTAGAAGTTCAGGGGCGGTAACTGAAGCTTTCTTT
TRBD1 | TRBJ2-1 | TRBV24-1 | NA | CATSDAQAGGVRNEQFF | TGTGCCACCAGTGACGCCCAAGCAGGGGGCGTTAGGAATGAGCAGTTCTTC
TRBD2 | TRBJ2-7 | TRBV5-8 | NA | CASSLGLAGSYEQYF | TGTGCCAGCAGCTTGGGGCTAGCGGGATCCTACGAGCAGTACTTC
NA | TRBJ1-1 | TRBV28 | few | CASTGGTEAFF | TGTGCCAGCACCGGGGGGACTGAAGCTTTCTTT
NA | TRBJ1-5 | TRBV2 | NA | CASTPRRSNQPQHF | TGTGCCAGCACTCCTAGACGGTCGAATCAGCCCCAGCATTTT
TRBD1 | TRBJ1-1 | TRBV2 | once | CASILGTGRIEAFF | TGTGCCAGCATACTCGGGACAGGGCGCATTGAAGCTTTCTTT
TRBD2 | TRBJ2-1 | TRBV5-4 | NA | CASIPGLAGMAGYNEQFF | TGTGCCAGCATCCCGGGACTAGCGGGAATGGCTGGGTACAATGAGCAGTTCTTC
NA | TRBJ1-6 | TRBV6-5 | NA | CASRSDNRYNSPLHF | TGTGCCAGCAGGTCGGACAACCGCTATAATTCACCCCTCCACTTT
NA | TRBJ1-1 | TRBV27 | NA | CASSPTQAGTEAFF | TGTGCCAGCAGTCCGACGCAGGCAGGCACTGAAGCTTTCTTT
NA | TRBJ2-7 | TRBV18 | once | CASSREVTGYEQYF | TGTGCCAGCTCACGAGAAGTGACAGGCTACGAGCAGTACTTC
TRBD2 | TRBJ2-7 | TRBV24-1 | NA | CATSDTGTSGRTSYEQYF | TGTGCCACCAGTGATACCGGGACTAGCGGGAGGACCTCCTACGAGCAGTACTTC
NA | TRBJ2-5 | TRBV5-1 | NA | CASSYALSGETQYF | TGCGCCAGCAGCTATGCCCTCTCGGGAGAGACCCAGTACTTC
NA | TRBJ2-5 | TRBV10-1 | NA | CASSESVGSGQETQYF | TGCGCCAGCAGTGAGTCTGTGGGAAGCGGGCAAGAGACCCAGTACTTC
NA | TRBJ2-1 | TRBV6-4 | NA | CASSDVTAGLGEQFF | TGTGCCAGCAGTGACGTCACAGCCGGACTGGGTGAGCAGTTCTTC
NA | TRBJ2-3 | TRBV6-5 | once | CASSLGHRTDTQYF | TGTGCCAGCAGTTTGGGACATCGCACAGATACGCAGTATTTT